The rows below give T cell receptor beta chains drawn from one sample of a study of blood T cell repertoires in COVID-19. Sequencing was performed with immunoSEQ multiplex PCR; in TCRdb, only in-frame clones are kept and a portion is missing. Found here are around 400,000 clones, around 83% of them singletons; the top ten hold 5% to 6%. The sequencing input was PBMCs or T cells enriched from blood (not recorded which). These receptors were taken from a woman in her fifties or sixties who had recovered from COVID-19. The CDR3 runs from the conserved cysteine through the conserved F or W. Fields, in order: clone size, D gene, J gene, V gene, CDR3 protein, CDR3 DNA. The D gene is left open where the match is weak. A row's size may be missing; if present it is once, few, many or a size class.

abundance: .; d_gene: .; j_gene: TRBJ1-4; v_gene: TRBV5-4; CDR3aa: CASSFGGSATNEKLFF; CDR3nt: TGTGCCAGCAGCTTTGGGGGCTCCGCAACTAATGAAAAACTGTTTTTT
abundance: .; d_gene: .; j_gene: TRBJ2-1; v_gene: TRBV19; CDR3aa: CASSRQTGTENEQFF; CDR3nt: TGTGCCAGTAGTAGACAGACCGGGACTGAGAATGAGCAGTTCTTC
abundance: .; d_gene: .; j_gene: TRBJ1-3; v_gene: TRBV19; CDR3aa: CASNQGSGNTIYF; CDR3nt: TGTGCCAGTAACCAGGGGTCTGGAAACACCATATATTTT
abundance: few; d_gene: .; j_gene: TRBJ1-2; v_gene: TRBV7-2; CDR3aa: CASSYSLPGIHYGYTF; CDR3nt: TGTGCCAGCAGCTATAGCTTACCGGGGATACACTATGGCTACACCTTC
abundance: .; d_gene: TRBD1; j_gene: TRBJ1-1; v_gene: TRBV7-9; CDR3aa: CASRSGQGDSTEAFF; CDR3nt: TGTGCCAGCAGGAGTGGACAGGGGGATTCGACTGAAGCTTTCTTT
abundance: .; d_gene: .; j_gene: TRBJ1-3; v_gene: TRBV7-2; CDR3aa: CASSLVDAGTSGNTIYF; CDR3nt: TGTGCCAGCAGCTTAGTTGATGCAGGTACCTCTGGAAACACCATATATTTT
abundance: once; d_gene: .; j_gene: TRBJ1-3; v_gene: TRBV11-2; CDR3aa: CASSRGQTGGDF; CDR3nt: TGTGCCAGCAGCCGCGGGCAGACAGGAGGAGATTTT
abundance: .; d_gene: TRBD1; j_gene: TRBJ1-6; v_gene: TRBV19; CDR3aa: CASSNRDRGSPLHF; CDR3nt: TGTGCCAGTAGTAATCGGGACAGGGGATCACCCCTCCACTTT
abundance: .; d_gene: .; j_gene: TRBJ2-1; v_gene: TRBV6-2/TRBV6-3; CDR3aa: CASSERAEQFF; CDR3nt: TGTGCCAGCAGTGAGCGAGCCGAGCAGTTCTTC
abundance: few; d_gene: TRBD1; j_gene: TRBJ1-1; v_gene: TRBV28; CDR3aa: CATGSRGRTEAFF; CDR3nt: TGTGCCACAGGGTCCAGGGGGCGGACTGAAGCTTTCTTT
abundance: .; d_gene: TRBD1; j_gene: TRBJ2-2; v_gene: TRBV30; CDR3aa: CAWRGQGRTGELFF; CDR3nt: TGTGCCTGGAGGGGACAGGGTCGGACCGGGGAGCTGTTTTTT
abundance: .; d_gene: .; j_gene: TRBJ1-1; v_gene: TRBV28; CDR3aa: CASSLSRGNREAFF; CDR3nt: TGTGCCAGCAGTTTATCGCGGGGGAACCGTGAAGCTTTCTTT
abundance: .; d_gene: .; j_gene: TRBJ1-1; v_gene: TRBV20-1; CDR3aa: CSAAPQQGAFF; CDR3nt: TGCAGTGCAGCCCCCCAGCAGGGAGCTTTCTTT
abundance: .; d_gene: TRBD2; j_gene: TRBJ2-7; v_gene: TRBV27; CDR3aa: CASSLTSGLRYEQYF; CDR3nt: TGTGCCAGCTCACTCACTAGCGGCCTACGCTACGAGCAGTACTTC
abundance: .; d_gene: .; j_gene: TRBJ1-6; v_gene: TRBV3-1/TRBV3-2; CDR3aa: CASSQALRASTPLHF; CDR3nt: TGTGCCAGCAGCCAAGCTCTGAGGGCGTCGACACCCCTCCACTTT
abundance: .; d_gene: .; j_gene: TRBJ1-2; v_gene: TRBV2; CDR3aa: CASSETLTNYGYTF; CDR3nt: TGTGCCAGCAGTGAGACACTGACTAACTATGGCTACACCTTC
abundance: .; d_gene: .; j_gene: TRBJ1-2; v_gene: TRBV5-6; CDR3aa: CASSLAQDPRHTF; CDR3nt: TGTGCCAGCAGCTTGGCGCAGGATCCAAGACACACCTTC
abundance: .; d_gene: .; j_gene: TRBJ2-1; v_gene: TRBV6-1; CDR3aa: CASSELNEQFF; CDR3nt: TGTGCCAGCAGTGAACTCAATGAGCAGTTCTTC
abundance: few; d_gene: .; j_gene: TRBJ1-1; v_gene: TRBV5-6; CDR3aa: CASSFGGGNTEAFF; CDR3nt: TGTGCCAGCAGCTTCGGGGGTGGCAACACTGAAGCTTTCTTT
abundance: .; d_gene: .; j_gene: TRBJ2-1; v_gene: TRBV4-3; CDR3aa: CASSQGHAGNNEQFF; CDR3nt: TGCGCCAGCAGCCAAGGACATGCGGGGAACAATGAGCAGTTCTTC
abundance: .; d_gene: .; j_gene: TRBJ1-3; v_gene: TRBV3-1/TRBV3-2; CDR3aa: CASSPQGGSSGNTIYF; CDR3nt: TGTGCCAGCAGCCCCCAGGGAGGTAGCTCTGGAAACACCATATATTTT
abundance: .; d_gene: .; j_gene: TRBJ1-6; v_gene: TRBV9; CDR3aa: CASSVGEVHNSPLHF; CDR3nt: TGTGCCAGCAGCGTTGGGGAGGTCCATAATTCACCCCTCCACTTT
abundance: few; d_gene: .; j_gene: TRBJ1-2; v_gene: TRBV11-3; CDR3aa: CASSLSGVAGFYGYTF; CDR3nt: TGTGCCAGCAGCTTATCAGGTGTCGCGGGGTTTTATGGCTACACCTTC